Following are 15 T cell receptor beta chains from one sample sequenced in a study of blood T cell repertoires in COVID-19. Some clones are missing from TCRdb's copy, which holds only in-frame ones; the method was immunoSEQ multiplex PCR. This table has some 390,000 clones, about 88% appearing once. The sequenced sample was peripheral blood. Every receptor here comes from a human donor in a cohort sampled during active COVID-19.

This chain uses TRBV2 with TRBJ2-2; D might be TRBD2 (6 bases). Germline-derived CDR1 and CDR2 are SNHLY and FYNNEI. CDR3 size: 14 residues. V lost 6 bases to trimming and J lost 7 bases, with 15 bases between them. CDR3 protein: CASSQDRGIGELFF. In DNA form, the CDR3 reads TGTGCCAGCAGCCAAGACCGGGGGATCGGGGAGCTGTTTTTT. The variable domain in full, completed from reference TRBV2 and TRBJ2-2, reads EPEVTQTPSHQVTQMGQEVILRCVPISNHLYFYWYRQILGQKVEFLVSFYNNEISEKSEIFDDQFSVERPDGSNFTLKIRSTKLEDSAMYFCASSQDRGIGELFFGEGSRLTVL.

The CDR3 DNA follows: TGTGCCAGCTCACCGAAACAGGGTACAGTGAACACTGAAGCTTTCTTT. It encodes CASSPKQGTVNTEAFF. The genes are TRBV18 and TRBJ1-1, with D perhaps matching TRBD1 (6 bases). V lost 3 bases, J lost 0 bases, and 14 bases lay in between. Germline values: CDR1 KGHSH, CDR2 LQKENI. The CDR3 has 16 amino acids.

This chain links TRBV6-1 with TRBJ2-1, with 15 bases aligning to TRBD2. CDR1 MNHNS and CDR2 SASEGT come from the germline V gene. The J segment lost 2 bases and the V segment lost 4 bases, leaving 0 bases of the junction unmatched. The CDR3 covers 16 residues. The CDR3 nucleotides read TGTGCCAGCAGTGGGACTAGCGGGGGGGCCTACAATGAGCAGTTCTTC. The encoded protein is CASSGTSGGAYNEQFF.

CDR3 coding DNA: TGTGCCAGCAGCTTAGGAGGGCAGAATGAAAAACTGTTTTTT. This translates into CASSLGGQNEKLFF. The rearrangement uses TRBV7-2 and TRBJ1-4; D gene unclear. From germline, CDR1 is SGHTA and CDR2 FQGNSA. The CDR3 runs to 14 residues. V lost 1 base, J lost 5 bases, and 8 bases lay in between. Combining the CDR3 with reference TRBV7-2 and TRBJ1-4 gives the whole variable domain GAGVSQSPSNKVTEKGKDVELRCDPISGHTALYWYRQSLGQGLEFLIYFQGNSAPDKSGLPSDRFSAERTGGSVSTLTIQRTQQEDSAVYLCASSLGGQNEKLFFGSGTQLSVL.

V and J are TRBV7-9 and TRBJ2-3, with TRBD2 as a possible D gene (6 bases). Between the trimmed V and J ends, which lost 5 bases and 5 bases, there was a span of 14 bases. Germline CDR1 is SEHNR and CDR2 is FQNEAQ (reference sequence). The CDR3 consists of 14 residues. The CDR3 here is CASSPGTSGDTQYF. The CDR3 bases are TGTGCCAGCAGCCCAGGGACTTCAGGAGATACGCAGTATTTT.

The chain has TRBV18 and TRBJ1-1, with D maybe TRBD1 (6 bases). Germline V gene sequence: CDR1 KGHSH, CDR2 LQKENI. V was trimmed by 3 bases and J by 4 bases, leaving 15 bases between them. This CDR3 has 15 amino acids. The CDR3 DNA reads TGTGCCAGCTCACCCGAGCGGGGGGCAGGCACTGAAGCTTTCTTT. This encodes CASSPERGAGTEAFF.

CDR3 nucleotides: TGTGCCAGCAGCTTTAGATCAGGCAGCTCCTACAATGAGCAGTTCTTC. It yields the protein CASSFRSGSSYNEQFF. The chain has TRBV7-9 and TRBJ2-1; no definite D call. The CDR3 has 16 amino acids. Trimming removed 3 bases from V and 0 bases from J, with 12 bases in between. Looked up from germline, CDR1 is SEHNR and CDR2 is FQNEAQ (reference sequence).

The chain joins TRBV10-3 to TRBJ2-2, with D maybe TRBD1 (6 bases). The CDR3 is made up of 17 amino acids. Germline CDR1 ENHRY, CDR2 SYGVKD. V shed 4 bases and J shed 3 bases, with 18 bases lying between them. The CDR3 DNA is TGTGCCATCAGTGGCCCGGCGCGCAGGGGTTACACCGGGGAGCTGTTTTTT. Its protein is CAISGPARRGYTGELFF.

The CDR3 sequence: CASSRGDRGPDTQYF. In DNA form, the CDR3 reads TGTGCCAGTAGTAGAGGGGACAGGGGGCCAGATACGCAGTATTTT. This chain links TRBV19 with TRBJ2-3, with 12 bases fitting TRBD1. The V gene end was trimmed by 4 bases and the J gene end by 4 bases; junction bases not matched to a gene: 3. CDR3 length: 15 amino acids. CDR1 is LNHDA and CDR2 is SQIVND in the germline V gene (reference sequence).

This clone was recorded once. The rearrangement uses TRBV30 and TRBJ2-7; TRBD2 matches 7 bases. Losses at the gene ends were 2 bases for V and 7 bases for J; bases not matched to a gene: 5. Germline V gives CDR1 GTSNPN, CDR2 SVGIG (reference sequence). The CDR3 contains 12 residues. CDR3: CAWSSGGGEQYF. In nucleotides, the CDR3 is TGTGCCTGGAGTTCGGGGGGAGGAGAGCAGTACTTC.

This chain links TRBV25-1 with TRBJ1-3; a possible D gene is TRBD1 (5 bases). V was cut by 6 bases and J by 0 bases, with 12 bases left in between. This CDR3 contains 15 residues. Germline assignment: CDR1 MGHDK and CDR2 SYGVNS. The CDR3: CASSRVTLSGNTIYF. Written as DNA, the CDR3 is TGTGCCAGCAGCAGGGTCACCCTCTCTGGAAACACCATATATTTT.

This chain uses TRBV11-2 with TRBJ1-1, with D possibly being TRBD1 (6 bases). Germline loops: CDR1 SGHAT, CDR2 FQNNGV. Trimming shortened V by 5 bases and J by 3 bases, and 7 bases separated the two germline ends. CDR3 length equals 12 residues. Here the CDR3 reads CASSPGDTEAFF. DNA of the CDR3: TGTGCCAGCAGCCCAGGGGACACTGAAGCTTTCTTT.

As for this clone: The sample contains more than one DNA sequence encoding this CDR3. The V and J genes are TRBV5-1 and TRBJ2-3; D may be TRBD2 (7 bases). The germline V gene has CDR1 SGHRS and CDR2 YFSETQ. The V and J ends lost 3 bases and 0 bases respectively, with 8 bases between them. The CDR3 length is 14 residues. The CDR3 here is CASSSGGSTDTQYF. In nucleotides, the CDR3 is TGCGCCAGCAGCTCGGGGGGCAGCACAGATACGCAGTATTTT. The full variable domain, its missing parts supplied by reference TRBV5-1 and TRBJ2-3, is KAGVTQTPRYLIKTRGQQVTLSCSPISGHRSVSWYQQTPGQGLQFLFEYFSETQRNKGNFPGRFSGRQFSNSRSEMNVSTLELGDSALYLCASSSGGSTDTQYFGPGTRLTVL.

The chain combines TRBV9 with TRBJ1-2; perhaps TRBD1 as D (6 bases). This CDR3 comprises 17 residues. Deletions cut 0 bases from V and 1 base from J, with 16 bases between. Germline V CDR1 and CDR2: SGDLS, YYNGEE. The CDR3 DNA is TGTGCCAGCAGCGTAGCCGCAGGGACAACCATTAACTATGGCTACACCTTC. Amino acids: CASSVAAGTTINYGYTF.

The chain joins TRBV5-1 to TRBJ2-7; D is undetermined. Germline CDR1 and CDR2: SGHRS and YFSETQ. CDR3 size: 13 residues. Trimming took off 4 bases at V and 0 bases at J, with 8 bases between the two ends. The CDR3 DNA follows: TGCGCCAGCAGCCTAACTTACTCCTACGAGCAGTACTTC. This translates into CASSLTYSYEQYF.